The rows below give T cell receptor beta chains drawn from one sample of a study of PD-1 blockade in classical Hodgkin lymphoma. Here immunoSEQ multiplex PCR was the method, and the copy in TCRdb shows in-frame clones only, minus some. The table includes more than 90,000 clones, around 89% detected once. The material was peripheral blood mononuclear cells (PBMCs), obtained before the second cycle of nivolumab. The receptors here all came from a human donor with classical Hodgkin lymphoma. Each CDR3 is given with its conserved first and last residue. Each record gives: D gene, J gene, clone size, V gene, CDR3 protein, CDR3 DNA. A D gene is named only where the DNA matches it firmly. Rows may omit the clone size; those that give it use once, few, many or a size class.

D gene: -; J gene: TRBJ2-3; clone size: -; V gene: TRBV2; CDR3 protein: CASSHWQADTQYF; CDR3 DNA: TGTGCCAGCAGTCACTGGCAGGCAGATACGCAGTATTTT
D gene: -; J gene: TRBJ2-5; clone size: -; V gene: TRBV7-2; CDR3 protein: CASSLSSAQPQETQYF; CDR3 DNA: TGTGCCAGCAGCTTAAGTTCGGCGCAGCCCCAAGAGACCCAGTACTTC
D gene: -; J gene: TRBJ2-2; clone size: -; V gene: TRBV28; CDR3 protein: CASSLHGSGLTGELFF; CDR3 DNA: TGTGCCAGCAGTTTACACGGGTCGGGACTCACCGGGGAGCTGTTTTTT
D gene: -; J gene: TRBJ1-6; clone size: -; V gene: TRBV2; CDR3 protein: CASSEALLGRYDSPLHF; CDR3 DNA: TGTGCCAGCAGTGAAGCGCTTCTGGGGAGATACGATTCACCCCTCCACTTT
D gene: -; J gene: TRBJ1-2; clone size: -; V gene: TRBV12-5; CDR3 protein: CASGFGDGYGYTF; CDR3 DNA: TGTGCTAGTGGTTTTGGGGACGGCTATGGCTACACCTTC
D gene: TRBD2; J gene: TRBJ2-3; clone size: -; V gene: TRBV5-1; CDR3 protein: CASSPLGAGVTDTQYF; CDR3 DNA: TGCGCCAGCAGCCCCCTGGGAGCGGGGGTCACAGATACGCAGTATTTT
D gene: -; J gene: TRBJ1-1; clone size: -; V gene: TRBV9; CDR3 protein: CASSEGTRTEAFF; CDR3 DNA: TGTGCCAGCAGCGAAGGGACACGTACCGAAGCTTTCTTT
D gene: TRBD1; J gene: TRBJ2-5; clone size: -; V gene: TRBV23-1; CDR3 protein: CASSHPPGQGAWETQYF; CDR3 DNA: TGCGCCAGCAGTCACCCCCCAGGACAGGGGGCTTGGGAGACCCAGTACTTC
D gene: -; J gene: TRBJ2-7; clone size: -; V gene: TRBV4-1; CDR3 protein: CASSPTKDEQYF; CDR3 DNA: TGCGCCAGCAGCCCTACAAAGGACGAGCAGTACTTC
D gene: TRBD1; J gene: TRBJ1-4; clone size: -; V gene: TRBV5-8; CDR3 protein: CASSLRTGLNEKLFF; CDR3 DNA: TGTGCCAGCAGCTTAAGGACAGGCTTGAATGAAAAACTGTTTTTT
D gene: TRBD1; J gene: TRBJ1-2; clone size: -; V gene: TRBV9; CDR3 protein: CASSGSLRGRYGYTF; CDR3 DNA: TGTGCCAGCAGCGGAAGTCTGAGGGGGCGATATGGCTACACCTTC
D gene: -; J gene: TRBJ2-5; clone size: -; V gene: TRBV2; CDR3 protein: CASSWTEETQYF; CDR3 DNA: TGTGCCAGCAGTTGGACGGAAGAGACCCAGTACTTC
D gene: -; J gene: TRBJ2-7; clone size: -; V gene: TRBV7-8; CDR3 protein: CASSPPGVEQYF; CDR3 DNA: TGTGCCAGCAGCCCGCCAGGGGTCGAGCAGTACTTC
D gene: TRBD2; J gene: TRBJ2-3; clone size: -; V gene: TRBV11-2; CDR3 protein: CASSLRRGVTDTQYF; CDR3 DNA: TGTGCCAGCAGCTTAAGGCGGGGGGTCACAGATACGCAGTATTTT
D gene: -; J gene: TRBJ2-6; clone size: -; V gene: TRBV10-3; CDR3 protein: CAISTGSGANVLTF; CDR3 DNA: TGTGCCATCAGTACAGGGTCAGGGGCCAACGTCCTGACTTTC
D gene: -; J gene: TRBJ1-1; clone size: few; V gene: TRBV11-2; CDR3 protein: CASSSRTVEAFF; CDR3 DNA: TGTGCCAGCAGCTCGAGGACAGTTGAAGCTTTCTTT
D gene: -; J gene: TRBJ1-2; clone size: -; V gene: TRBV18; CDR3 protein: CASSRGHKGGYTF; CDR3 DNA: TGTGCCAGCTCCCGGGGACATAAAGGTGGCTACACCTTC
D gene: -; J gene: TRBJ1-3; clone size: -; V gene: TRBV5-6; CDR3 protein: CASSLISSGNTIYF; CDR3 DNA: TGTGCCAGCAGCTTGATCAGCTCTGGAAACACCATATATTTT
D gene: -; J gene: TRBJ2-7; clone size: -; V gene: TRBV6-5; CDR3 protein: CASSEDTYEQYF; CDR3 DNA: TGTGCCAGCAGTGAGGACACCTACGAGCAGTACTTC
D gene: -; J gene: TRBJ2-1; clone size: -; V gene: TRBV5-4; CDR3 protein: CASSLGFNEQFF; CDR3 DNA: TGTGCCAGCAGCTTGGGGTTCAATGAGCAGTTCTTC
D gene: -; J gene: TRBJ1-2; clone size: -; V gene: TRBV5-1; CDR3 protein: CASSLETGPLGYTF; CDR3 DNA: TGCGCCAGCAGCTTAGAGACAGGCCCCTTAGGCTACACCTTC
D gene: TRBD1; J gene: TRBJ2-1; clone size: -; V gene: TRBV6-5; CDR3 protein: CASSLDRGRYNEQFF; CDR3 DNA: TGTGCCAGCAGCCTGGACAGGGGCCGTTACAATGAGCAGTTCTTC
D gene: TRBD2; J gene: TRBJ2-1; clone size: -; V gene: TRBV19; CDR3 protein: CASGSSGGFNEQFF; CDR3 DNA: TGTGCCAGTGGGTCTAGCGGGGGCTTCAATGAGCAGTTCTTC
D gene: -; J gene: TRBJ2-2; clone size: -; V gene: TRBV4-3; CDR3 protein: CASSQRGPLGAGELFF; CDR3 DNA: TGCGCCAGCAGCCAAAGAGGTCCCCTGGGTGCCGGGGAGCTGTTTTTT
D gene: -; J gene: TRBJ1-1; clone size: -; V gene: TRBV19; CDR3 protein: CASSIRQLGAFF; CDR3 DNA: TGTGCCAGTAGTATCAGACAGCTTGGCGCTTTCTTT
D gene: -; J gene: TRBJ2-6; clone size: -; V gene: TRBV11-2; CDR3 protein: CASSLDYSGANVLTF; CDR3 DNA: TGTGCCAGCAGCTTAGACTACTCTGGGGCCAACGTCCTGACTTTC
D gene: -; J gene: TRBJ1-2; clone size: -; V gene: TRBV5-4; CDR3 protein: CASAQGRDYGYTF; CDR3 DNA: TGTGCCAGTGCACAGGGTAGGGACTATGGCTACACCTTC
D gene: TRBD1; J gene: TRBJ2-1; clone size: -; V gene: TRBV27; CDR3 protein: CASSATGTGYNEQFF; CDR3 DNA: TGTGCCAGCAGCGCAACCGGGACAGGGTACAATGAGCAGTTCTTC
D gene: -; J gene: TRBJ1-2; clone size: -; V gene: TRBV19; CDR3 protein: CASSIGAFRRAHGYTF; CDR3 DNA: TGTGCCAGTAGTATAGGGGCATTTCGGAGGGCCCATGGCTACACCTTC
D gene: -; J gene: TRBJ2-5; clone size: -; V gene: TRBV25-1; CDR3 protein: CASRTQETQYF; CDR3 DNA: TGTGCCAGCAGAACCCAAGAGACCCAGTACTTC
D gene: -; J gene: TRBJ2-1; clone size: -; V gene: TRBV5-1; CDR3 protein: CASSFPGQYMSSYNEQFF; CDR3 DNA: TGCGCCAGCAGCTTCCCGGGACAATATATGAGCTCCTACAATGAGCAGTTCTTC
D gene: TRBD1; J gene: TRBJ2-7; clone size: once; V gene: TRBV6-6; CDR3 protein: CASRLTDRAHEQYF; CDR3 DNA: TGTGCCAGCAGACTTACTGACAGGGCCCACGAGCAGTACTTC
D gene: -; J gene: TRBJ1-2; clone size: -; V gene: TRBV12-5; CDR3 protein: CASGGAWGYTF; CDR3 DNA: TGTGCTAGTGGGGGGGCTTGGGGCTACACCTTC
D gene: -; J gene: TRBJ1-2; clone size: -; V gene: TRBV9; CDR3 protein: CASSLTGIHGYTF; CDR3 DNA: TGTGCCAGCAGCCTAACAGGGATCCATGGCTACACCTTC
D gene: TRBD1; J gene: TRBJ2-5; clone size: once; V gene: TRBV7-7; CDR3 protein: CASSAGGGRTGPQYF; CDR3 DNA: TGTGCCAGCAGCGCTGGGGGTGGGAGGACAGGGCCCCAGTACTTC
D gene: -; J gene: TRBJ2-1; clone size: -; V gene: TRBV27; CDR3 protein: CASSLPAGEPYNEQFF; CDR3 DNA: TGTGCCAGCAGTTTACCCGCAGGAGAGCCCTACAATGAGCAGTTCTTC
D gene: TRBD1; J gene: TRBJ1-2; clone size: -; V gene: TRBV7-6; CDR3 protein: CASSLEGQSYGYTF; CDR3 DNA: TGTGCCAGCAGCTTAGAGGGACAGAGCTATGGCTACACCTTC
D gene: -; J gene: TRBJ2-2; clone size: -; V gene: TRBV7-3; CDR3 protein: CASSLPRGMGNTGELFF; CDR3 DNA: TGTGCCAGCAGCTTACCGAGGGGGATGGGGAACACCGGGGAGCTGTTTTTT
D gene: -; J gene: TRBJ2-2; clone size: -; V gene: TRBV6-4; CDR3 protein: CATRSGLNTGELFF; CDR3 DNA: TGTGCCACCAGAAGCGGACTGAACACCGGGGAGCTGTTTTTT
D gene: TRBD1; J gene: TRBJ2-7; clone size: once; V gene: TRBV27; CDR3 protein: CASSRNTRTGGVEQYF; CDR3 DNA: TGTGCCAGCAGTCGAAACACCAGGACAGGGGGGGTCGAGCAGTACTTC
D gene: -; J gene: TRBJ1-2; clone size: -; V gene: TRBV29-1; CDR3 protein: CSVDQGDYGYTF; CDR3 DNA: TGCAGCGTTGACCAGGGAGACTATGGCTACACCTTC
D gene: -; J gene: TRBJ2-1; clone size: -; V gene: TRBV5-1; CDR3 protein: CASSPMTTIHSYNEQFF; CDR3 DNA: TGCGCCAGCAGCCCGATGACCACGATACACTCCTACAATGAGCAGTTCTTC
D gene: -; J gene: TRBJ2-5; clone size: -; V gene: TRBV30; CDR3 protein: CAWSVFAGGGETQYF; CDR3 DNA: TGTGCCTGGAGTGTATTTGCTGGGGGTGGTGAGACCCAGTACTTC
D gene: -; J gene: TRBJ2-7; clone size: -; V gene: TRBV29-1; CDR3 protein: CSVEVAGSSYEQYF; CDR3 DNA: TGCAGCGTTGAAGTCGCGGGCAGCTCCTACGAGCAGTACTTC
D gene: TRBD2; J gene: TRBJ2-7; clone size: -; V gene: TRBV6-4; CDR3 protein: CADARASGGPSYEQYF; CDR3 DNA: TGTGCCGACGCCCGGGCCAGCGGGGGGCCTTCCTACGAGCAGTACTTC
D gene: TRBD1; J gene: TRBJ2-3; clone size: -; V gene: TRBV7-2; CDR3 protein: CASSLIRGTQYF; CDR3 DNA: TGTGCCAGCAGCTTAATCAGGGGGACGCAGTATTTT
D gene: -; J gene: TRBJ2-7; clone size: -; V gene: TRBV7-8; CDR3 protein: CASSRILGIEQYF; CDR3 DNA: TGTGCCAGCAGTCGTATTCTGGGGATCGAGCAGTACTTC
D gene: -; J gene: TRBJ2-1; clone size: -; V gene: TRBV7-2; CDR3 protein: CASSSGVANEQFF; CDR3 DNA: TGTGCCAGCAGCTCGGGGGTTGCCAATGAGCAGTTCTTC
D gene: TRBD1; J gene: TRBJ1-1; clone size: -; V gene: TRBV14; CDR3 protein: CASSQRRQGDTEAFF; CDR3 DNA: TGTGCCAGCAGCCAAAGACGACAGGGAGACACTGAAGCTTTCTTT
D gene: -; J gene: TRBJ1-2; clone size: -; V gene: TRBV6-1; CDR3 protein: CASSGADNYGYTF; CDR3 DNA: TGTGCCAGCAGTGGGGCAGACAACTATGGCTACACCTTC
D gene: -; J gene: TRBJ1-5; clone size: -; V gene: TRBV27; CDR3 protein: CASSLFPYSNQPQHF; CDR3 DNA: TGTGCCAGCAGTTTATTTCCGTATAGCAATCAGCCCCAGCATTTT
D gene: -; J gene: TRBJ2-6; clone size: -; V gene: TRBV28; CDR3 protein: CASSQATGANVLTF; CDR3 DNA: TGTGCCAGCAGCCAAGCCACTGGGGCCAACGTCCTGACTTTC
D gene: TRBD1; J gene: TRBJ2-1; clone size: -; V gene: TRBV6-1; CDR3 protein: CASADRGVDEQFF; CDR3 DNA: TGTGCCAGCGCTGACAGGGGGGTCGATGAGCAGTTCTTC
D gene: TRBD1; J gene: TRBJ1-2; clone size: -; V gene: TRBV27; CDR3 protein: CASRGQGNYGYTF; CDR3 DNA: TGTGCCAGCAGAGGACAGGGGAACTATGGCTACACCTTC
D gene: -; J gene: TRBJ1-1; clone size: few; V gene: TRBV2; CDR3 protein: CASSTGWNTEAFF; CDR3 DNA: TGTGCCAGCAGTACAGGGTGGAACACTGAAGCTTTCTTT